This TCR beta chain emerged from a study of Graves' ophthalmopathy and Graves' hyperthyroidism. Researchers took RNA transcripts and amplified TCR beta CDR3 regions from them. Scientists carried out first-round RT-PCR using HTBI primers and then a second-round multiplex PCR. TCRdb re-called the multiplex PCR reads with MiXCR, one entry per CDR3 protein. The table lists roughly 400,000 distinct CDR3 sequences, 18% of them singletons, with more than 1.5% in the top ten. This clonotype appeared a few times. Its antigen remains unidentified. General study findings and limits: With around 70% sensitivity and 72% to 85% specificity, the model predicted ophthalmopathy progression.

Presentation of ophthalmopathy in the donors involved moderate-to-severe activity, CAS ≥3, NOSPECS ≥4 and a duration under 3 months. The source is a woman aged 18-30 years with Graves' ophthalmopathy. Sequencing was performed on peripheral blood.

The CDR3 region has the DNA TGTGCCAGCTCACTCGGACAGGGGGTACAGCCCCAGCATTTT. It encodes CASSLGQGVQPQHF. This sequence joins TRBV18 and TRBJ1-5; 10 nucleotides align to TRBD1. Unmatched junction bases numbered 4, after V lost 4 bases and J lost 7 bases. The CDR3 has 14 amino acids. In germline, CDR1 is KGHSH, CDR2 LQKENI.